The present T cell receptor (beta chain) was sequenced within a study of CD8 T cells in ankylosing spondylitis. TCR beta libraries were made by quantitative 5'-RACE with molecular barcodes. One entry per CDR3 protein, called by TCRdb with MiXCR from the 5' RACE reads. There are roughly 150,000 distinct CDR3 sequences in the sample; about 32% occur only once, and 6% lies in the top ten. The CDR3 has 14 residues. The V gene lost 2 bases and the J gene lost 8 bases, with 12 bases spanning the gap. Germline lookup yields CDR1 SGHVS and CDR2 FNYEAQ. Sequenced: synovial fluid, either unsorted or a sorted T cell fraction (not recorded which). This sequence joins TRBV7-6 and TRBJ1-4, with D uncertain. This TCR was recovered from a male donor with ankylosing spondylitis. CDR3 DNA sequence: TGTGCCAGCAGCTTAAAAGGGAATGGAGAAAAACTGTTTTTT. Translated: CASSLKGNGEKLFF.